This entry features one T cell receptor beta chain sequence. The antigen is unknown. With 60 Vbeta and 13 Jbeta primers, the PCR was carried out. Libraries were prepared by immunoSEQ multiplex PCR; TCRdb keeps only in-frame clonotypes and omits some of them. The sample yields 100,000 to 150,000 clones, roughly four fifths seen once. This specimen comes from a study of cytomegalovirus exposure and HLA in healthy donors. As for the study in general: Out of 170 million or so T cells, an earlier analysis found roughly 110 million unique TCR beta sequences in total.

General observations from the study: Most observed TCR sequences were rare, whereas some public TCRs were detected in many donors. Analysis was carried out at a later point, and it linked a missense DCLRE1C variant to TCR beta V- and J-gene trimming.

The CDR3 totals 14 residues. Per germline, CDR1 SGDLS and CDR2 YYNGEE. Trimming cost V 0 bases and J 7 bases; bases outside gene matches: 3. The chain recombines TRBV9 with TRBJ1-4, with 7 positions matching TRBD1. The sequence was obtained from a woman aged 40 to 50 in good health and CMV-seropositive. Sequencing was carried out using PBMCs. The CDR3 loop is CASSVGQGSEKLFF. The CDR3 coding sequence is TGTGCCAGCAGCGTAGGACAGGGAAGTGAAAAACTGTTTTTT.